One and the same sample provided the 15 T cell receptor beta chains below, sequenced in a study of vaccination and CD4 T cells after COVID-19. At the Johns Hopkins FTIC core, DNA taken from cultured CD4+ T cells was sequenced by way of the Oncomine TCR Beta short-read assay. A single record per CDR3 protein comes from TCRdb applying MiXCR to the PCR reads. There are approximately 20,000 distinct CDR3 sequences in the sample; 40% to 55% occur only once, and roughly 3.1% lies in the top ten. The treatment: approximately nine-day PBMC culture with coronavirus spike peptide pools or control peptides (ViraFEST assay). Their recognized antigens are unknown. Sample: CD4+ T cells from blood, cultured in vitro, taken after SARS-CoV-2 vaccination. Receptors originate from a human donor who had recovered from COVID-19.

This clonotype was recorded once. The CDR3 DNA sequence: TGCAGTGCTAGAGGCGGCGGGAAGGTCACAGATACGCAGTATTTT. This gives the protein CSARGGGKVTDTQYF. The chain employs TRBV20-1 and TRBJ2-3, with D possibly TRBD2 on 6 matching bases. Germline CDR1 DFQATT, CDR2 SNEGSKA (reference sequence). V shed 1 base and J shed 2 bases, with 13 bases lying between them. The CDR3 length is 15 residues.

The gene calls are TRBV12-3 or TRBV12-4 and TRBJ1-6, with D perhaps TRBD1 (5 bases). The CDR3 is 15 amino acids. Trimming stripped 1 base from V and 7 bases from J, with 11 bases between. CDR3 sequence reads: CASSLEGRLNSPLHF. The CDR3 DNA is TGTGCCAGCAGTTTAGAGGGGAGACTAAATTCACCCCTCCACTTT.

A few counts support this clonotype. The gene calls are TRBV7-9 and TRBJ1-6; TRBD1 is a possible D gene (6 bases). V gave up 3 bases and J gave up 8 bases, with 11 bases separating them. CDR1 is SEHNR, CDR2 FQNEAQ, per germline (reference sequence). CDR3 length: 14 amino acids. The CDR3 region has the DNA TGTGCCAGCAGCTTGGGACATAAGGATTCACCCCTCCACTTT. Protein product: CASSLGHKDSPLHF. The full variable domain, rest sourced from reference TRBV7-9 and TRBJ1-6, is DTGVSQNPRHKITKRGQNVTFRCDPISEHNRLYWYRQTLGQGPEFLTYFQNEAQLEKSRLLSDRFSAERPKGSFSTLEIQRTEQGDSAMYLCASSLGHKDSPLHFGNGTRLTVT.

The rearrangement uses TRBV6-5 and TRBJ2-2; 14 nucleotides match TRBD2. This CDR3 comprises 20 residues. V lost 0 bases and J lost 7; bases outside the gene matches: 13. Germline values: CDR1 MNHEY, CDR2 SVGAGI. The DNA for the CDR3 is TGTGCCAGCAGTTACTCGATGGGGACTAGCGGGAGTAAGTTCGGCGGGGAGCTGTTTTTT. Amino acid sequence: CASSYSMGTSGSKFGGELFF.

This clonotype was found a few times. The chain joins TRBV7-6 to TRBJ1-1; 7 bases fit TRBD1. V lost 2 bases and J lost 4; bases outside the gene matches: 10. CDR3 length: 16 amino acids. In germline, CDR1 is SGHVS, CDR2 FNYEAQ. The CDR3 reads CASSLSTGALFTEAFF. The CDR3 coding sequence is TGTGCCAGCAGCTTAAGCACAGGGGCCCTGTTCACTGAAGCTTTCTTT.

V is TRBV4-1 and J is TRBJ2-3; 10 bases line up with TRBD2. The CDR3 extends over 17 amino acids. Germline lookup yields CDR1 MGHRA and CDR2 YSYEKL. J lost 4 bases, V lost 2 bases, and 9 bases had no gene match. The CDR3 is CASSQYTGTSAADTQYF. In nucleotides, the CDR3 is TGCGCCAGCAGCCAATATACCGGGACTAGCGCCGCAGATACGCAGTATTTT.

CDR3 sequence: CASRDRLNTEAFF. The CDR3 nucleotides are TGTGCCAGTAGAGACAGATTGAACACTGAAGCTTTCTTT. J is TRBJ1-1 and V is TRBV19; TRBD1 might be the D (5 bases). V lost 6 bases, J lost 0 bases, and 8 bases lay in between. Germline V gene lookup returns CDR1 LNHDA and CDR2 SQIVND (reference sequence). The CDR3 covers 13 residues.

The CDR3 here is CSISTGGTRRTGELFF. In nucleotides, the CDR3 is TGCAGTATATCGACCGGGGGGACCCGACGCACCGGGGAGCTGTTTTTT. The rearrangement uses TRBV20-1 and TRBJ2-2, with 7 bases identical to TRBD2. Per germline, CDR1 DFQATT and CDR2 SNEGSKA (reference sequence). Trimming took 8 bases from V and 4 from J; bases not matched to a gene: 16. The CDR3 covers 16 residues.

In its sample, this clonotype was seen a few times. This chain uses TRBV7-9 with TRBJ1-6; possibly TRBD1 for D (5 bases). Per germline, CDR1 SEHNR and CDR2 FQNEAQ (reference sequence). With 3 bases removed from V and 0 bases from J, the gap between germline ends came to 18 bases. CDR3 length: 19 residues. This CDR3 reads CASSFSGGDFLSYNSPLHF. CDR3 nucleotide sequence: TGTGCCAGCAGCTTCTCTGGAGGGGATTTCCTCTCCTATAATTCACCCCTCCACTTT. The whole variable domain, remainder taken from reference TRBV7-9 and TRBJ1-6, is DTGVSQNPRHKITKRGQNVTFRCDPISEHNRLYWYRQTLGQGPEFLTYFQNEAQLEKSRLLSDRFSAERPKGSFSTLEIQRTEQGDSAMYLCASSFSGGDFLSYNSPLHFGNGTRLTVT.

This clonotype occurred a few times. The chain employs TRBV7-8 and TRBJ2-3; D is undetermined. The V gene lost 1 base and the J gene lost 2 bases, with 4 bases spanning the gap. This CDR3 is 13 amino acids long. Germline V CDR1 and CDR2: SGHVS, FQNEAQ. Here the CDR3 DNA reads TGTGCCAGCAGCTTAGTGGACACAGATACGCAGTATTTT. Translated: CASSLVDTDTQYF.

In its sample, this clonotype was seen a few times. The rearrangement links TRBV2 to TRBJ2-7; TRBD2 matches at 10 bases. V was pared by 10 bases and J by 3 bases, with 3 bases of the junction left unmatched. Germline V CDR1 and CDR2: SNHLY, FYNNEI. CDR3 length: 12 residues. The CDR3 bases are TGTGCCACCAGGACTAGCGGCTACGAGCAGTACTTC. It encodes CATRTSGYEQYF.

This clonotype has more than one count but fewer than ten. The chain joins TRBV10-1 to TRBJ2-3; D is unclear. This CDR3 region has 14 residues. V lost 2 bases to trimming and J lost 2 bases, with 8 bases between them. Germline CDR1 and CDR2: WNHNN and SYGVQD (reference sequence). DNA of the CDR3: TGCGCCAGCAGTGAGGCAGCGAACACAGATACGCAGTATTTT. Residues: CASSEAANTDTQYF.

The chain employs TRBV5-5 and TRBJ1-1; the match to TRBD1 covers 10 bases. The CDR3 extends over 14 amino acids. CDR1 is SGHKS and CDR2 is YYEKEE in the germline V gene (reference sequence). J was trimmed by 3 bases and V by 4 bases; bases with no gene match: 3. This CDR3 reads CASSLGTGDTEAFF. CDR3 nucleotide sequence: TGTGCCAGCAGCCTAGGGACAGGGGACACTGAAGCTTTCTTT.

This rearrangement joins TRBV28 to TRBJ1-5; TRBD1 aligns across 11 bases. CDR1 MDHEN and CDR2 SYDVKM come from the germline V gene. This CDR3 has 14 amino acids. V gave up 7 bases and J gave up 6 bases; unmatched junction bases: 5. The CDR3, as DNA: TGTGCCAGCACCCGGGACAGGGGGTTTCAGCCCCAGCATTTT. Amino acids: CASTRDRGFQPQHF.

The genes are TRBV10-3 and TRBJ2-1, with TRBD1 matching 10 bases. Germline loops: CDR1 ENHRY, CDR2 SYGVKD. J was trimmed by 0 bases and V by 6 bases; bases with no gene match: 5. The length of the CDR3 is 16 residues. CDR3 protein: CAISTGQGGSYNEQFF. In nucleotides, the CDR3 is TGTGCCATCAGCACAGGACAGGGGGGCTCCTACAATGAGCAGTTCTTC.